Ten or more counts support the clone carrying this T cell receptor (beta chain). What it recognizes is unknown. CDR3 size: 15 residues. Trimming cost V 1 base and J 10 bases; bases outside gene matches: 8. CDR1 is SGHRS and CDR2 is YFSETQ in the germline V gene. The data stem from a study of CD8+CD57+ T cells in acquired aplastic anemia. Looking at the study overall: Roughly 3 ug was the average amount of DNA from sorted CD4+ and CD8+ cells.

Study outcomes and limitations: Patients and controls had in common fewer than 30 CD8+ CDR3 sequences. With respect to CD8+ Simpson's diversity, patients and controls did not differ significantly.

Profiles of TCR beta VDJ and CDR3 were generated from a genomic DNA template. TCRdb recomputed calls from the reads with MiXCR, one row per CDR3 protein. The sample lists around 200,000 distinct CDR3 sequences; 48% were seen once. Patients included in sequencing had previously demonstrated CD8+CD57+ cell expansion by flow cytometry. Therapy had not been given to patients before blood sampling. The TCR sequence derives from a human donor with aplastic anemia. The chain carries TRBV5-1 and TRBJ2-1, with 10 bases matching TRBD2. The specimen sequenced was sorted CD4+, CD8+, or CD8+CD57+ T cells (not recorded which) from PBMCs. The CDR3 DNA reads TGCGCCAGCAGCTTGCGACTAGCGGGTGGGGGGGAGCAGTTCTTC. As protein: CASSLRLAGGGEQFF.